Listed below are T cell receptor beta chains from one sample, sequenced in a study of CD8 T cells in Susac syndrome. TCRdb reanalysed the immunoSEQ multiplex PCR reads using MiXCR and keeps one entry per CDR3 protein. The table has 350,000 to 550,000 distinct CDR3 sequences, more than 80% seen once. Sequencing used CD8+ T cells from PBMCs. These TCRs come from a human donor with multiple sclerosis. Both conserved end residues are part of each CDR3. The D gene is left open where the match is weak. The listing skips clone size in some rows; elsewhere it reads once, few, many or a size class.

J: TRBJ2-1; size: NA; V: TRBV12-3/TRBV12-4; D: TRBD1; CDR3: CASRHTPGQGFYNEQFF; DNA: TGTGCCAGCAGGCACACTCCGGGACAGGGATTTTACAATGAGCAGTTCTTC
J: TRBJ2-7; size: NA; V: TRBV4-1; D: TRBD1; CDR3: CASSVAGGFYEQYF; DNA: TGCGCCAGCAGCGTGGCAGGGGGCTTCTACGAGCAGTACTTC
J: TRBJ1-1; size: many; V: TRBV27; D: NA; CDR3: CASSLSGGNTEAFF; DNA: TGTGCCAGCAGTTTATCAGGTGGGAACACTGAAGCTTTCTTT
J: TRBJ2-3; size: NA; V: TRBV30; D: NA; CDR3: CAWSVLSPDTQYF; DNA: TGTGCCTGGAGTGTACTCTCACCAGATACGCAGTATTTT
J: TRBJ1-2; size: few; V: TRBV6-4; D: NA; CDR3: CASSDDGGAGYGYTF; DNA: TGTGCCAGCAGTGACGACGGGGGCGCGGGGTATGGCTACACCTTC
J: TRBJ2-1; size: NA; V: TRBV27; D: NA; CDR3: CASSLQGPSYNEQFF; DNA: TGTGCCAGCAGTTTACAGGGCCCTTCCTACAATGAGCAGTTCTTC
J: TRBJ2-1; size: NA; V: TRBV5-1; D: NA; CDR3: CASSLKDGSVNEQFF; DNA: TGCGCCAGCAGCTTGAAGGATGGGAGCGTTAATGAGCAGTTCTTC
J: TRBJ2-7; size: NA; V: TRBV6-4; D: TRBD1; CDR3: CASSDGTGGFEQYF; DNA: TGTGCCAGCAGTGACGGGACAGGGGGCTTCGAGCAGTACTTC
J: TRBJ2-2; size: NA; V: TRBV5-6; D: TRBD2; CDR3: CASSLREVRTSGCTGELFF; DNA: TGTGCCAGCAGCTTAAGAGAAGTGCGGACTAGCGGTTGCACCGGGGAGCTGTTTTTT
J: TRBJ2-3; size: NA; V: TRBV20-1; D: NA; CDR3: CSARDRIFRDTQYF; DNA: TGCAGTGCTAGAGATCGAATTTTCCGGGATACGCAGTATTTT
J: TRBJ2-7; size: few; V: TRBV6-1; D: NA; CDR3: CASTWTASSYEQYF; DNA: TGTGCCAGCACCTGGACCGCAAGCTCCTACGAGCAGTACTTC